These 2 T cell receptor beta chains originate from one sample sequenced in a study (dated by TCRdb to between 2014 and 2017). To prepare the library, 5' RACE was applied. This sample was sequenced with an Illumina MiSeq. TCRdb reprocessing: public reads trimmed at Q25 with fastp, clones called with MiXCR, in-frame beta chains kept. Under each unique CDR3 protein, matching rows form one entry showing the most common genes and DNA. The sample yields around 33,000 distinct CDR3 sequences; less than 25% were counted once. In total, the top ten clones hold more than 3.5% of the sample. The source material was memory CD4+ T cells sorted from blood. The sample's cell subset or site label, decoded: memory CD4+ T cells, CD4+CD45RO+CD25-. The receptors here all came from a female donor with breast cancer.

This clonotype was detected only a few times. CDR3 amino acids: CASSPPTRSGELFF. CDR3 nucleotides: TGTGCCAGCAGCCCCCCAACTCGATCCGGGGAGCTGTTTTTT. The V gene is TRBV7-8, the J gene TRBJ2-2; D uncertain. Trimming left V 5 bases short and J 6 bases short, with 13 bases between. This CDR3 is 14 amino acids long. Germline V gene sequence: CDR1 SGHVS, CDR2 FQNEAQ. Full variable domain (rest looked up from reference TRBV7-8 and TRBJ2-2): GAGVSQSPRYKVAKRGQDVALRCDPISGHVSLFWYQQALGQGPEFLTYFQNEAQLDKSGLPSDRFFAERPEGSVSTLKIQRTQQEDSAVYLCASSPPTRSGELFFGEGSRLTVL.

V and J are TRBV5-6 and TRBJ2-7; D unresolved. Germline CDR1 reads SGHDT; CDR2 reads YYEEEE. CDR3 length: 15 residues. Trimming took 0 bases from V and 0 from J, leaving 10 bases between them. The CDR3 nucleotides are TGTGCCAGCAGCTTGGACTTTTCCAGCTCCTACGAGCAGTACTTC. It specifies CASSLDFSSSYEQYF.